This entry lists 31 T cell receptor beta chains sequenced from one sample in a study of blood T cell repertoires in COVID-19. Profiling relied on immunoSEQ multiplex PCR, and the TCRdb table lists in-frame clones only, not all of them. The repertoire consists of roughly 180,000 clones, with roughly 84% occurring once and the leading ten covering 15% to 20%. Sequencing used PBMCs or T cells enriched from blood (not recorded which). Receptors were obtained from a man aged 55 to 70 who had recovered from COVID-19.

The chain recombines TRBV7-3 with TRBJ1-1; no reliable D call. The CDR3 runs to 13 residues. Germline V gene sequence: CDR1 SGHTA, CDR2 FQGTGA. Trimming pared 3 bases from V and 1 base from J, leaving 6 bases between. In DNA, the CDR3 is TGTGCCAGCAGCTTTACAGCGAACACTGAAGCTTTCTTT. Its protein is CASSFTANTEAFF.

This chain connects TRBV7-2 to TRBJ2-1; D perhaps matches TRBD1 (5 bases). Germline assignment: CDR1 SGHTA and CDR2 FQGNSA. The CDR3 is 13 amino acids. V gave up 8 bases and J gave up 5 bases, with 13 bases separating them. CDR3 loop: CASFKPGNNEQFF. CDR3 sequence (DNA): TGTGCCAGCTTTAAGCCAGGGAACAATGAGCAGTTCTTC.

This clone has just one count. The J gene is TRBJ2-2, the V gene TRBV11-1; no clear D. The germline gives CDR1 SGHAT, CDR2 FQDESV (reference sequence). The CDR3 spans 15 residues. The V end was cut by 0 bases, the J end by 3 bases, with 8 bases between. The CDR3, as DNA: TGTGCCAGCAGCTTAGCGTCACTGGACACCGGGGAGCTGTTTTTT. Translating it yields CASSLASLDTGELFF.

The chain employs TRBV15 and TRBJ1-5, with 9 bases identical to TRBD1. Per the germline V gene, CDR1 is LNHNV and CDR2 is YYDKDF (reference sequence). Trimming removed 8 bases from V and 3 bases from J; junction bases left unmatched: 8. This CDR3 spans 15 amino acids. CDR3 region: CATRSGQGPNQPQHF. Written as DNA, the CDR3 is TGTGCCACCCGTTCGGGACAGGGCCCCAATCAGCCCCAGCATTTT.

DNA of the CDR3: TGTGCCAGCAGCCAAGGGTCAGGGGGCCTCTATGGCTACACCTTC. Translation gives CASSQGSGGLYGYTF. The J gene is TRBJ1-2, the V gene TRBV3-1 (or the pseudogene TRBV3-2); 8 bases are a match to TRBD1. V lost 1 base, J lost 4 bases, and 5 bases stayed unmatched. The V gene's germline CDR1 is LGHDT and CDR2 YNNKEL (reference sequence). The CDR3 runs 15 residues.

The chain combines TRBV28 with TRBJ1-6; 7 bases map to TRBD1. The CDR3 runs 17 residues. In germline, CDR1 is MDHEN, CDR2 SYDVKM. V was clipped by 5 bases and J by 4 bases; unmatched bases: 11. CDR3 residues: CASSTHRGGGYNSPLHF. The CDR3 bases are TGTGCCAGCAGTACCCACAGGGGTGGTGGATATAATTCACCCCTCCACTTT.

This clone was seen only a few times. The chain combines TRBV2 with TRBJ2-2, with a possible D match to TRBD2 (6 bases). Germline V CDR1 and CDR2: SNHLY, FYNNEI. The CDR3 loop spans 14 amino acids. Trimming cost V 1 base and J 5 bases, with 8 bases left between them. For the CDR3, the DNA is TGTGCCAGCAGTGAAGTGGGGGGAACCGGGGAGCTGTTTTTT. It codes for CASSEVGGTGELFF. The full variable domain, completed using reference TRBV2 and TRBJ2-2, is EPEVTQTPSHQVTQMGQEVILRCVPISNHLYFYWYRQILGQKVEFLVSFYNNEISEKSEIFDDQFSVERPDGSNFTLKIRSTKLEDSAMYFCASSEVGGTGELFFGEGSRLTVL.

The rearrangement links TRBV7-6 to TRBJ1-6; weak D call: TRBD1 (6 bases). With 7 bases removed from V and 9 bases from J, the gap between germline ends came to 16 bases. Germline V gene lookup returns CDR1 SGHVS and CDR2 FNYEAQ. The CDR3 is 14 residues long. Here the CDR3 DNA reads TGTGCCAGCACCACAGGGACCGGGTTTTCACCCCTCCACTTT. Its protein product is CASTTGTGFSPLHF.

The chain combines TRBV3-1 (or the pseudogene TRBV3-2) with TRBJ2-7, with D possibly matching TRBD2 (6 bases). The V end was cut by 1 base, the J end by 7 bases, with 17 bases between. The CDR3 has 15 amino acids. Per the germline V gene, CDR1 is LGHDT and CDR2 is YNNKEL (reference sequence). The CDR3 DNA reads as TGTGCCAGCAGCCAAGGACTAGGGGCGCCTGGGGAGCAGTACTTC. It yields the protein CASSQGLGAPGEQYF.

The V call is TRBV9, the J call TRBJ1-2, with unresolved D. The CDR3 loop spans 15 amino acids. Germline V lookup: CDR1 SGDLS, CDR2 YYNGEE. V gave up 0 bases and J gave up 0 bases, with 9 bases separating them. Written as DNA, the CDR3 is TGTGCCAGCAGCGTAGGAGCCGTCTCTAACTATGGCTACACCTTC. This codes for CASSVGAVSNYGYTF.

This clone was found once. The chain joins TRBV4-1 to TRBJ2-3, with TRBD2 identical over 7 bases. Germline V gene sequence: CDR1 MGHRA, CDR2 YSYEKL. V shed 0 bases, J shed 0 bases, and the junction held 9 bases outside the gene matches. There are 18 residues in the CDR3. CDR3 protein: CASSQDRIERGSTDTQYF. CDR3 coding DNA: TGCGCCAGCAGCCAAGATCGGATCGAGCGGGGCAGCACAGATACGCAGTATTTT.

V gene TRBV2 combines with J gene TRBJ2-3, with D possibly TRBD2 on 6 matching bases. Germline CDR1 is SNHLY and CDR2 is FYNNEI. Trimming stripped 8 bases from V and 0 bases from J, with 18 bases between. This CDR3 contains 16 residues. CDR3 protein: CASAEGRGGSTDTQYF. CDR3 bases: TGTGCCAGCGCGGAAGGGCGGGGCGGAAGCACAGATACGCAGTATTTT.

This clone was recorded once. This chain connects TRBV6-5 to TRBJ1-5; D is perhaps TRBD1 (5 bases). CDR3 length equals 14 residues. CDR1 is MNHEY, CDR2 SVGAGI, per germline. Trimming cost V 6 bases and J 1 base, with 10 bases left between them. The CDR3 coding sequence is TGTGCCAGCAGGGGACTTGGGAGCAATCAGCCCCAGCATTTT. Residues: CASRGLGSNQPQHF.

This clone was detected a few times. V and J are TRBV18 and TRBJ1-2; D is perhaps TRBD1 (5 bases). The V gene lost 2 bases and the J gene lost 2 bases, with 12 bases spanning the gap. The CDR3 totals 15 residues. The germline V gene has CDR1 KGHSH and CDR2 LQKENI. The CDR3 DNA reads TGTGCCAGCTCACCAAAAGGGGCTGGGAACTATGGCTACACCTTC. This codes for CASSPKGAGNYGYTF.

CDR3 amino acids: CSAGWAVEKLFF. The CDR3 DNA reads TGCAGTGCTGGATGGGCAGTGGAAAAACTGTTTTTT. The chain carries TRBV29-1 and TRBJ1-4; no definite D call. This CDR3 spans 12 amino acids. Germline lookup yields CDR1 SQVTM and CDR2 ANQGSEA.

The V call is TRBV5-1, the J call TRBJ2-7, with 12 bases fitting TRBD2. Germline CDR1 reads SGHRS; CDR2 reads YFSETQ. After removal of 4 bases from V and 5 bases from J, the junction contained 7 bases not matched to a gene. CDR3 size: 15 residues. CDR3 amino acids: CASSLGLAGIDEQYF. CDR3 sequence (DNA): TGCGCCAGCAGCCTTGGACTAGCGGGGATTGACGAGCAGTACTTC.

The chain has TRBV12-3 or TRBV12-4 and TRBJ1-5; TRBD1 aligns across 7 bases. The ends lost 3 bases at V and 7 bases at J; junction bases unmatched: 3. The CDR3 loop spans 13 amino acids. Here the CDR3 DNA reads TGTGCCAGCAGTTTTGGGACAGCACAGCCCCAGCATTTT. Its protein product is CASSFGTAQPQHF.

The chain is built from TRBV6-5 and TRBJ2-7, with 8 positions matching TRBD2. Losses at the gene ends were 6 bases for V and 2 bases for J; bases not matched to a gene: 9. Germline V gene sequence: CDR1 MNHEY, CDR2 SVGAGI. This CDR3 is built from 15 residues. CDR3 coding DNA: TGTGCCAGCAGAAAATCCCCGACTAGCGCCTACGAGCAGTACTTC. This codes for CASRKSPTSAYEQYF.

The rearrangement joins TRBV7-2 to TRBJ2-7, with D unclear. The germline V gene encodes CDR1 SGHTA and CDR2 FQGNSA. Between the trimmed V and J ends, which lost 1 base and 1 base, there was a span of 11 bases. The CDR3 runs 15 residues. CDR3 protein: CASSLVNSESYEQYF. The CDR3 nucleotides read TGTGCCAGCAGCTTAGTTAACTCGGAGTCCTACGAGCAGTACTTC.

This clone was detected a few times. The chain carries TRBV2 and TRBJ1-1; tentatively, D is TRBD1 (6 bases). This CDR3 is built from 15 residues. Germline lookup yields CDR1 SNHLY and CDR2 FYNNEI. The V gene lost 6 bases and the J gene lost 0 bases, with 14 bases spanning the gap. CDR3 sequence: CASRVDSKMNTEAFF. The CDR3 bases are TGTGCCAGCAGGGTGGACAGTAAGATGAACACTGAAGCTTTCTTT.

The chain couples TRBV5-1 to TRBJ2-1, with 9 bases matching TRBD2. The ends lost 0 bases at V and 9 bases at J; junction bases unmatched: 10. The CDR3 length is 16 residues. CDR1 is SGHRS and CDR2 is YFSETQ in the germline V gene. CDR3 DNA sequence: TGCGCCAGCAGCTTGGATGCGCGGGGGGGCCAAAGTGAGCAGTTCTTC. It yields the protein CASSLDARGGQSEQFF.

There are a few counts of this clone. CDR3 residues: CASSAPRDRGLDTQYF. In DNA, the CDR3 is TGTGCCAGCAGCGCCCCGAGGGACAGGGGGCTGGATACGCAGTATTTT. The J gene is TRBJ2-3, the V gene TRBV9; 12 nucleotides align to TRBD1. The CDR3 consists of 16 residues. Germline V gene sequence: CDR1 SGDLS, CDR2 YYNGEE. V was pared by 3 bases and J by 6 bases, with 8 bases of the junction left unmatched.

The chain is built from TRBV6-5 and TRBJ2-1; TRBD1 aligns across 8 bases. The CDR3 totals 15 residues. The V gene end was trimmed by 0 bases and the J gene end by 5 bases; junction bases not matched to a gene: 3. Germline V gene data show CDR1 as MNHEY and CDR2 as SVGAGI. This CDR3 is CASSYSGQGHNEQFF. The CDR3 region has the DNA TGTGCCAGCAGTTACTCCGGACAGGGCCACAATGAGCAGTTCTTC.

This rearrangement joins TRBV3-1 (or the pseudogene TRBV3-2) to TRBJ1-2; no reliable D call. Germline CDR1 LGHDT, CDR2 YNNKEL (reference sequence). The CDR3 runs 16 residues. The V end was cut by 1 base, the J end by 7 bases, with 19 bases between. DNA for the CDR3: TGTGCCAGCAGCCAAGTTAACCCAGTGGGCCTGGGTGGCTACACCTTC. Protein sequence: CASSQVNPVGLGGYTF.

V and J are TRBV7-2 and TRBJ2-5; 9 bases map to TRBD2. Germline trimming cut 1 base from V and 4 bases from J; bases unmatched to any gene: 4. Germline V CDR1 and CDR2: SGHTA, FQGNSA. The CDR3 sequence is 15 residues long. CDR3 DNA: TGTGCCAGCAGCTTAGAGGCGGGAGGGTTAGAGACCCAGTACTTC. Its translation is CASSLEAGGLETQYF.

V is TRBV3-1 (or the pseudogene TRBV3-2) and J is TRBJ1-5; no definite D call. Per germline, CDR1 LGHDT and CDR2 YNNKEL (reference sequence). The CDR3 is made up of 14 amino acids. The V end was cut by 1 base, the J end by 4 bases, with 8 bases between. The CDR3 spells CASSQVHRNQPQHF. The CDR3 DNA reads TGTGCCAGCAGCCAAGTGCACAGAAATCAGCCCCAGCATTTT.

V usage is TRBV11-2 and J usage is TRBJ2-5; a possible D gene is TRBD1 (5 bases). V gave up 2 bases and J gave up 0 bases, with 10 bases separating them. The CDR3 length is 15 residues. CDR1 is SGHAT, CDR2 FQNNGV, per germline. The CDR3 spells CASSLRSRDQETQYF. Written as DNA, the CDR3 is TGTGCCAGCAGCTTAAGGTCCAGGGACCAAGAGACCCAGTACTTC.

This chain connects TRBV7-2 to TRBJ2-4; 9 bases align to TRBD2. This CDR3 comprises 19 residues. V gave up 5 bases and J gave up 3 bases; unmatched junction bases: 17. Germline values: CDR1 SGHTA, CDR2 FQGNSA. CDR3 in DNA: TGTGCCAGCAGCCGCCTCCTCTCCGCGGGGGGGGACTTCAAAAACATTCAGTACTTC. Translated, it gives CASSRLLSAGGDFKNIQYF. The whole variable domain, filled in from reference TRBV7-2 and TRBJ2-4, reads GAGVSQSPSNKVTEKGKDVELRCDPISGHTALYWYRQSLGQGLEFLIYFQGNSAPDKSGLPSDRFSAERTGGSVSTLTIQRTQQEDSAVYLCASSRLLSAGGDFKNIQYFGAGTRLSVL.

The chain employs TRBV6-5 and TRBJ2-2, with a possible D match to TRBD1 (6 bases). Germline V CDR1 and CDR2: MNHEY, SVGAGI. Trimming took 0 bases from V and 4 from J, leaving 12 bases between them. The CDR3 is made up of 16 amino acids. In DNA form, the CDR3 reads TGTGCCAGCAGTTACTCTCAGGGGTTCGGCACCGGGGAGCTGTTTTTT. Its protein is CASSYSQGFGTGELFF.

The CDR3 protein is CASSSPRVAGDQETQYF. In DNA, the CDR3 is TGTGCCAGCAGCTCCCCCCGGGTAGCGGGGGACCAAGAGACCCAGTACTTC. V and J are TRBV7-2 and TRBJ2-5, with 9 bases that match TRBD2. The junction had 9 bases not matched to a gene; V was cut back by 4 bases and J by 0 bases. The CDR3 length is 17 residues. Germline CDR1 reads SGHTA; CDR2 reads FQGNSA.

The rearrangement links TRBV4-2 to TRBJ1-4; D is ambiguous. Trimming shortened V by 1 base and J by 8 bases, and 23 bases separated the two germline ends. CDR3 size: 18 residues. The germline V gene has CDR1 LGHNA and CDR2 YNFKEQ. The CDR3 sequence: CASSQALGSPGRMEKLFF. CDR3 bases: TGTGCCAGCAGCCAAGCCCTTGGTTCCCCGGGAAGAATGGAAAAACTGTTTTTT.